The rows below give T cell receptor beta chains drawn from one sample of a study of shared clonotypes between healthy human individuals. The table came from immunoSEQ multiplex PCR; TCRdb's copy has only in-frame clones and leaves some out. The data show over 2 million clones, approximately 95% seen once. The sample comprised naive CD4+ T cells sorted from blood. Receptors were obtained from a man aged 18-30 years in good health. The CDR3 runs from the conserved cysteine through the conserved F or W. The D gene is left open where the match is weak. Only part of the rows carry a size: once, few, many, or a class if the clone is expanded.

NA NA TRBJ1-2 TRBV10-1 TGCGCCAGCAGTGAATCGTACGGGGGTGGCTACACCTTC CASSESYGGGYTF
TRBD1 NA TRBJ1-4 TRBV2 TGTGCCAGCAGTGGACAGGGACCTGAAAAACTGTTTTTT CASSGQGPEKLFF
NA NA TRBJ2-7 TRBV7-3 TGTGCCAGCAGCTTAGGGGGACCCGACGAGCAGTACTTC CASSLGGPDEQYF
TRBD1 NA TRBJ2-1 TRBV7-9 TGTGCCAGCAGGCTCGACAGGGGGGACTACAATGAGCAGTTCTTC CASRLDRGDYNEQFF
TRBD2 few TRBJ2-3 TRBV28 TGTGCCAGCAGGCGAGGCTTCGGGGGGGCCTCTGAAGATACGCAGTATTTT CASRRGFGGASEDTQYF
NA NA TRBJ2-1 TRBV6-1 TGTGCCAGCAGTGTGGAGGGCGGAGGAGGTGAGCAGTTCTTC CASSVEGGGGEQFF
NA NA TRBJ1-6 TRBV27 TGTGCCAGCGTGGCAGAGAATAATTCACCCCTCCACTTT CASVAENNSPLHF
TRBD2 NA TRBJ2-4 TRBV4-3 TGCGCCAGCAGCCAAGAAGGGTTCGCTAGCGGAGCCAAAAACATTCAGTACTTC CASSQEGFASGAKNIQYF
NA NA TRBJ2-2 TRBV5-4 TGTGCCAGCAGCTGGGCCGGGACTTATACCTCCGGGGAGCTGTTTTTT CASSWAGTYTSGELFF
NA NA TRBJ1-6 TRBV19 TGTGCCAGTAGTACCGCCCTCGGGACGAATTCACCCCTCCACTTT CASSTALGTNSPLHF
TRBD1 NA TRBJ1-5 TRBV7-2 TGTGCCAGCAGCTTAGCAGGGGCAGGGGGCGTTCAGCCCCAGCATTTT CASSLAGAGGVQPQHF
TRBD1 NA TRBJ2-3 TRBV5-6 TGTGCCAGCAGCCTGGGACAGGGGATGACAGATACGCAGTATTTT CASSLGQGMTDTQYF
NA NA TRBJ2-7 TRBV10-1 TGCGCCAGCAGTGAAGGGAGCCGCTACGAGCAGTACTTC CASSEGSRYEQYF
TRBD2 NA TRBJ2-3 TRBV7-8 TGTGCCAGCAGCCCGGGACTAGCGGGGACGTTAGATACGCAGTATTTT CASSPGLAGTLDTQYF
NA NA TRBJ1-5 TRBV7-8 TGTGCCAGCAGCACTTGGACAGTATATAGCAATCAGCCCCAGCATTTT CASSTWTVYSNQPQHF
NA NA TRBJ2-2 TRBV7-9 TGTGCCAGCAGCCCCCGGGACAACACCGGGGAGCTGTTTTTT CASSPRDNTGELFF
TRBD2 NA TRBJ2-2 TRBV7-2 TGTGCCAGCAGCTTTACGGGACTAACCACCGGGGAGCTGTTTTTT CASSFTGLTTGELFF
TRBD1 NA TRBJ1-1 TRBV5-4 TGTGCCAGCAGCTTGGGACAGGGGGTCAGTCTGAACACTGAAGCTTTCTTT CASSLGQGVSLNTEAFF
NA once TRBJ1-6 TRBV6-1 TGTGCCAGCAGTGAAGTACTGGGCCAAGATAATTCACCCCTCCACTTT CASSEVLGQDNSPLHF
NA NA TRBJ1-6 TRBV7-9 TGTGCCAGCAGCACCCAGGACCTAATAAATTCACCCCTCCACTTT CASSTQDLINSPLHF
NA NA TRBJ2-1 TRBV6-4 TGTGCCAGCACCCTAAATTCGGAGGGGGAGGACTCCTACAATGAGCAGTTCTTC CASTLNSEGEDSYNEQFF
TRBD2 once TRBJ2-1 TRBV5-1 TGCGCCAGCAGCTCCCGACTAGCGGGAGCCAATGAGCAGTTCTTC CASSSRLAGANEQFF
NA NA TRBJ1-1 TRBV30 TGTGCCTGGAGTGGCTTCGGGTCTGAAAACACTGAAGCTTTCTTT CAWSGFGSENTEAFF
TRBD1 NA TRBJ1-3 TRBV7-9 TGTGCCAGCAGCTTCGACAGGGACCTCTCTGGAAACACCATATATTTT CASSFDRDLSGNTIYF
NA NA TRBJ2-5 TRBV18 TGTGCCAGCTCACCAACGCTTACTAGTGGGGGGACCCAGTACTTC CASSPTLTSGGTQYF
NA NA TRBJ2-5 TRBV11-3 TGTGCCAGCAGCCCAGGTCCGGGAGAGACCCAGTACTTC CASSPGPGETQYF
NA NA TRBJ1-4 TRBV1 TGCACCAGCAGCCAGGACAGGGTTGAAAAACTGTTTTTT CTSSQDRVEKLFF
TRBD2 NA TRBJ2-1 TRBV28 TGTGCCAGCAGTTTATTCCCGGTACTAGCGGGGGGGCCCCTCTACAATGAGCAGTTCTTC CASSLFPVLAGGPLYNEQFF
NA NA TRBJ1-2 TRBV30 TGTGCCTGGAGTGGAGCTAACTATGGCTACACCTTC CAWSGANYGYTF
TRBD2 once TRBJ2-7 TRBV7-8 TGTGCCAGCAGCTTTGCTACTAGCGGGGGTTCCTACGAGCAGTACTTC CASSFATSGGSYEQYF
NA once TRBJ2-5 TRBV6-1 TGTGCCAGCAGTGTAGAGCGGACGGAGACCCAGTACTTC CASSVERTETQYF
NA NA TRBJ1-5 TRBV7-8 TGTGCCAGCAGCTTAGCGGGGGCGGTTTTAGGGAATCAGCCCCAGCATTTT CASSLAGAVLGNQPQHF
NA NA TRBJ1-2 TRBV27 TGTGCCAGCAGTTTTAGACAGAACTATGGCTACACCTTC CASSFRQNYGYTF
NA NA TRBJ2-5 TRBV18 TGTGCCAGCTCGCCCACAGGAGCACTACAAGAGACCCAGTACTTC CASSPTGALQETQYF
TRBD1 NA TRBJ1-4 TRBV11-2 TGTGCCAGCAGCTTATTTCAACAGGGGACTAATGAAAAACTGTTTTTT CASSLFQQGTNEKLFF
TRBD1 NA TRBJ1-3 TRBV2 TGTGCCAGCAGTCTGAACAGGGGTTCTGGAAACACCATATATTTT CASSLNRGSGNTIYF
NA NA TRBJ1-6 TRBV10-1 TGCGCCAGCAGTGAGTCGACGGGAGTCAATTCACCCCTCCACTTT CASSESTGVNSPLHF
NA NA TRBJ2-4 TRBV5-5 TGTGCCAGCAGCTTGGAAGGACTAGCCAAAAACATTCAGTACTTC CASSLEGLAKNIQYF
NA NA TRBJ1-2 TRBV6-5 TGTGCCAGCAGAGTACTAGACAAGAACTATGGCTACACCTTC CASRVLDKNYGYTF
NA NA TRBJ1-2 TRBV20-1 TGCAGTGCTAGACGGAGCTATGGCTACACCTTC CSARRSYGYTF
NA NA TRBJ2-1 TRBV30 TGTGCCTGGATTCGGGGCAGCAAGGGTCATGAGCAGTTCTTC CAWIRGSKGHEQFF
TRBD1 NA TRBJ1-5 TRBV6-1 TGTGCCAGCAGTGATGGGGGCAGGGGGCGCGGCGATCAGCCCCAGCATTTT CASSDGGRGRGDQPQHF
NA NA TRBJ2-1 TRBV6-6 TGTGCCAGCAGTAACACCCCGGAAGGGAGCGATGAGCAGTTCTTC CASSNTPEGSDEQFF
NA once TRBJ1-5 TRBV27 TGTGCCAGCAGTTTAATTTACAATAGCAATCAGCCCCAGCATTTT CASSLIYNSNQPQHF
NA NA TRBJ2-7 TRBV6-1 TGTGCCAGCAGTGGACAGTCCCCTTCCTACGAGCAGTACTTC CASSGQSPSYEQYF
TRBD1 NA TRBJ2-7 TRBV27 TGTGCCAGCAGTTATCAGGGGGCTGCCTACGAGCAGTACTTC CASSYQGAAYEQYF
NA NA TRBJ1-2 TRBV6-1 TGTGCCAGCAGTGAAGCCGTACCAGGAATCTATGGCTACACCTTC CASSEAVPGIYGYTF
TRBD1 NA TRBJ2-2 TRBV30 TGTGCCTGGAGTGCCGGGACAGCGAACACCGGGGAGCTGTTTTTT CAWSAGTANTGELFF
NA NA TRBJ2-1 TRBV20-1 TGCAGTGCTAGTTTGGGGGAAAGGCAGTTCTTC CSASLGERQFF